The sequence of this T cell receptor beta chain was determined in a study of tumor and adjacent non-tumor tissue in lung cancer. General observations from the study: Top 100 clones took a larger repertoire share in normal lung. TCR diversity was significantly greater in tumor than normal lung tissue.

This sample's RNA came from whole unsorted tissue. Donors were chemotherapy-naive, newly diagnosed lung cancer surgical patients in China, August–late 2014. In this sample, this clonotype turned up many times. Its antigen is currently unknown. Three rounds of nested PCR, following a modified ARM-PCR protocol, produced the TCRbeta library. MiXCR, run by TCRdb on the multiplex PCR reads, gives a single entry per CDR3 protein. Of roughly 93,000 distinct CDR3 sequences in the sample, around 64% are singletons; the top ten hold around 18%. Germline lookup yields CDR1 MNHNS and CDR2 SASEGT. V dropped 3 bases and J dropped 1 base, with 4 bases sitting between them. The CDR3 has 12 residues.

The TCR originated in a man aged 55 to 70 with non-small cell lung cancer. The rearrangement links TRBV6-1 to TRBJ2-7; D gene unclear. The sequenced sample consisted of lung tumor tissue. The CDR3 DNA is TGTGCCAGCAGTGATCGGTCCTACGAGCAGTACTTC. Its translation: CASSDRSYEQYF.